What follows are 15 T cell receptor beta chains derived from one specimen sequenced in a study of blood T cell repertoires in COVID-19. Here immunoSEQ multiplex PCR was the method, and the copy in TCRdb shows in-frame clones only, minus some. There are about 190,000 clones in the sample; roughly 80% occur only once, and roughly 13% lies in the top ten. Sequenced material: peripheral blood. Receptors originate from a man in his forties or fifties who had recovered from COVID-19.

V gene TRBV9 combines with J gene TRBJ2-1, with D maybe TRBD2 (5 bases). With 0 bases removed from V and 0 bases from J, the gap between germline ends came to 7 bases. Germline V gene sequence: CDR1 SGDLS, CDR2 YYNGEE. The CDR3 is made up of 15 amino acids. The CDR3 DNA reads TGTGCCAGCAGCGTAGCTGAGGGCTCCTACAATGAGCAGTTCTTC. It yields the protein CASSVAEGSYNEQFF.

The rearrangement joins TRBV6-1 to TRBJ2-7; D is undetermined. Germline lookup yields CDR1 MNHNS and CDR2 SASEGT. CDR3 length: 15 residues. The V end was cut by 3 bases, the J end by 4 bases, with 16 bases between. The CDR3 here is CASSESGSYGYEQYF. In DNA, the CDR3 is TGTGCCAGCAGTGAGTCGGGTTCCTACGGGTACGAGCAGTACTTC.

The chain links TRBV30 to TRBJ1-5; 7 bases agree with TRBD1. Germline V lookup: CDR1 GTSNPN, CDR2 SVGIG (reference sequence). V dropped 0 bases and J dropped 9; count of bases not matched to a gene: 8. The CDR3 totals 14 residues. The CDR3 sequence: CAWSVGDSVMPQHF. CDR3 nucleotides: TGTGCCTGGAGTGTAGGGGACAGCGTGATGCCCCAGCATTTT. The whole variable domain, remainder taken from reference TRBV30 and TRBJ1-5, is SQTIHQWPATLVQPVGSPLSLECTVEGTSNPNLYWYRQAAGRGLQLLFYSVGIGQISSEVPQNLSASRPQDRQFILSSKKLLLSDSGFYLCAWSVGDSVMPQHFGDGTRLSIL.

A few counts support this clone. The chain employs TRBV15 and TRBJ1-4; D possibly corresponds to TRBD1 (6 bases). CDR1 is LNHNV, CDR2 YYDKDF, per germline (reference sequence). With 4 bases removed from V and 7 bases from J, the gap between germline ends came to 10 bases. The CDR3 has 13 residues. The CDR3 sequence is CATSKAGVEKLFF. DNA for the CDR3: TGTGCCACCAGCAAGGCAGGGGTTGAAAAACTGTTTTTT.

In nucleotides, the CDR3 is TGTGCCAGCAGCAAAGAGAGGCAGCACTTGCCAAACTATGGCTACACCTTC. It is translated as CASSKERQHLPNYGYTF. V is TRBV21-1 and J is TRBJ1-2. TRBV21-1 is given as a pseudogene. This CDR3 is built from 17 residues.

The rearrangement uses TRBV27 and TRBJ2-6, with D unresolved. The CDR3 is 14 residues long. Trimming cost V 8 bases and J 0 bases, with 8 bases left between them. Germline CDR1 reads MNHEY; CDR2 reads SMNVEV (reference sequence). The DNA of the CDR3 is TGTGCCAGCCTAGAGCTCTCTGGGGCCAACGTCCTGACTTTC. It is translated as CASLELSGANVLTF. Based on the CDR3 plus reference TRBV27 and TRBJ2-6, the full variable domain is EAQVTQNPRYLITVTGKKLTVTCSQNMNHEYMSWYRQDPGLGLRQIYYSMNVEVTDKGDVPEGYKVSRKEKRNFPLILESPSPNQTSLYFCASLELSGANVLTFGAGSRLTVL.

This clone was seen a few times. The V and J genes are TRBV7-6 and TRBJ1-1; 7 bases align to TRBD1. Germline lookup yields CDR1 SGHVS and CDR2 FNYEAQ. Germline trimming cut 5 bases from V and 2 bases from J; bases unmatched to any gene: 14. CDR3 length equals 17 residues. This CDR3 is CASSQKAGRQGNTEAFF. CDR3 nucleotides: TGTGCCAGCAGCCAAAAGGCGGGGAGACAGGGTAACACTGAAGCTTTCTTT.

The chain couples TRBV6-5 to TRBJ2-5; TRBD1 matches at 9 bases. Germline CDR1 reads MNHEY; CDR2 reads SVGAGI. Germline trimming cut 6 bases from V and 5 bases from J; bases unmatched to any gene: 10. The CDR3 consists of 15 residues. The CDR3 sequence is CASRFNRGLWETQYF. CDR3 bases: TGTGCCAGCAGGTTCAACAGGGGGCTTTGGGAGACCCAGTACTTC.

V usage is TRBV7-2 and J usage is TRBJ1-4; 11 bases fit TRBD1. Germline-derived CDR1 and CDR2 are SGHTA and FQGNSA. This CDR3 spans 14 amino acids. The J segment lost 6 bases and the V segment lost 4 bases, leaving 1 base of the junction unmatched. The CDR3 nucleotides read TGTGCCAGCAGCTGGACAGGGGGCGATGAAAAACTGTTTTTT. This codes for CASSWTGGDEKLFF. Using reference TRBV7-2 and TRBJ1-4 for the parts outside the CDR3, the full variable domain is GAGVSQSPSNKVTEKGKDVELRCDPISGHTALYWYRQSLGQGLEFLIYFQGNSAPDKSGLPSDRFSAERTGGSVSTLTIQRTQQEDSAVYLCASSWTGGDEKLFFGSGTQLSVL.

V gene TRBV19 combines with J gene TRBJ2-5, with D tentatively TRBD1 (5 bases). The CDR3 length is 14 residues. Germline V gene sequence: CDR1 LNHDA, CDR2 SQIVND (reference sequence). Trimming left V 6 bases short and J 5 bases short, with 16 bases between. The CDR3 loop reads CASRTRVLSETQYF. DNA of the CDR3: TGTGCCAGTAGGACCAGGGTGCTCTCCGAGACCCAGTACTTC.

The chain is built from TRBV9 and TRBJ1-1; TRBD1 agrees at 7 bases. In germline, CDR1 is SGDLS, CDR2 YYNGEE. The V gene end was trimmed by 3 bases and the J gene end by 0 bases; junction bases not matched to a gene: 11. This CDR3 has 17 residues. DNA for the CDR3: TGTGCCAGCAGCGCCACAGGGGAATATGAGATGAACACTGAAGCTTTCTTT. It yields the protein CASSATGEYEMNTEAFF.

The rearrangement uses TRBV23-1 and TRBJ2-1, with 16 bases identical to TRBD2. TRBV23-1 is filed as an ORF, its function uncertain. This CDR3 comprises 21 residues. After removal of 3 bases from V and 7 bases from J, the junction contained 18 bases not matched to a gene. In nucleotides, the CDR3 is TGCGCCAGCAGTCATTTTTGCATGGGACTAGCGGGAGGGCCTTTGTATAATGAGCAGTTCTTC. Protein: CASSHFCMGLAGGPLYNEQFF.

This clone has a handful of counts. The rearrangement uses TRBV27 and TRBJ2-6; D is possibly TRBD1 (5 bases). Germline V gene sequence: CDR1 MNHEY, CDR2 SMNVEV (reference sequence). V was cut by 5 bases and J by 2 bases, with 16 bases left in between. This CDR3 has 17 residues. CDR3 sequence reads: CASSPTYPGPGANVLTF. The CDR3 nucleotides are TGTGCCAGCAGTCCAACATATCCAGGGCCTGGGGCCAACGTCCTGACTTTC.

CDR3 sequence: CASSLFSGAYEQYF. The CDR3 nucleotides read TGTGCCAGCAGTTTATTTTCGGGTGCCTACGAGCAGTACTTC. The genes are TRBV27 and TRBJ2-7; D gene unclear. From germline, CDR1 is MNHEY and CDR2 SMNVEV (reference sequence). Trimming left V 1 base short and J 2 bases short, with 9 bases between. The CDR3 covers 14 residues.

The chain uses TRBV11-3 and TRBJ2-7, with 7 bases that match TRBD2. The CDR3 extends over 12 amino acids. Losses at the gene ends were 4 bases for V and 7 bases for J; bases not matched to a gene: 4. Germline assignment: CDR1 SGHNT and CDR2 YENEEA. CDR3 protein: CASSSGRGEQYF. CDR3 sequence (DNA): TGTGCCAGCAGCTCTGGGAGGGGAGAGCAGTACTTC.